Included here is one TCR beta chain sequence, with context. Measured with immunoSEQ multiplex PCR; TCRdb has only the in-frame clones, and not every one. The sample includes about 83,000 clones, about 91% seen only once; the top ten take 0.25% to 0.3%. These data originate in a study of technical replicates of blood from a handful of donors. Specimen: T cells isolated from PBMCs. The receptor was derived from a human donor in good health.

The CDR3 region is CASSETAGIGEKLFF. The CDR3 DNA reads as TGCGCCAGCAGTGAGACCGCAGGGATCGGCGAAAAACTGTTTTTT. The V gene is TRBV10-2, the J gene TRBJ1-4, with a tentative D call TRBD1 (5 bases). Germline CDR1 reads WSHSY; CDR2 reads SAAADI. CDR3 length equals 15 residues. The V end was cut by 2 bases, the J end by 8 bases, with 15 bases between.